This record looks at one T cell receptor (beta chain) sequence and its context. This sample is drawn from a study of blood T cell repertoires in COVID-19. Source study methods: By means of reference gene primer amplification, nucleated cell counts were estimated. Only in-frame clones appear in the TCRdb table, and some are missing; sequencing was by immunoSEQ multiplex PCR. V and J calls and clone size follow that table, whereas D and trimming were derived from the DNA. The sample lists roughly 230,000 clones, 83% occurring once. CDR1 is GTSNPN and CDR2 is SVGIG in the germline V gene (reference sequence). The V and J ends lost 1 base and 5 bases respectively, with 5 bases between them. This CDR3 comprises 11 residues.

Sequencing was done on a sample of peripheral blood. V is TRBV30 and J is TRBJ1-1; no clear D. This clonotype was obtained from a woman in her forties or fifties with acute or convalescent COVID-19. CDR3 nucleotide sequence: TGTGCCTGGAGTGGACAAACTGAAGCTTTCTTT. Translation gives CAWSGQTEAFF.